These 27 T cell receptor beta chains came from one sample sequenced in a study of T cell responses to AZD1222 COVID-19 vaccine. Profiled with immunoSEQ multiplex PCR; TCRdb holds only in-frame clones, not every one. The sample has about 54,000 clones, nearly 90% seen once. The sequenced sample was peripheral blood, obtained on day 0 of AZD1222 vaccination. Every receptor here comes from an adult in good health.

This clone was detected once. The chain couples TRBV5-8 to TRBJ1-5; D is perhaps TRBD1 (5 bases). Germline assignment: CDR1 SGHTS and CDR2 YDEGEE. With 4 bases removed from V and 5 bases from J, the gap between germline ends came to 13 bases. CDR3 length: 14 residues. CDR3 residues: CASSPSGGYQPQHF. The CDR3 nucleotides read TGTGCCAGCAGCCCCTCCGGGGGGTATCAGCCCCAGCATTTT. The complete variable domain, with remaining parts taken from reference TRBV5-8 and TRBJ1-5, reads EAGVTQSPTHLIKTRGQQATLRCSPISGHTSVYWYQQALGLGLQFLLWYDEGEERNRGNFPPRFSGRQFPNYSSELNVNALELEDSALYLCASSPSGGYQPQHFGDGTRLSIL.

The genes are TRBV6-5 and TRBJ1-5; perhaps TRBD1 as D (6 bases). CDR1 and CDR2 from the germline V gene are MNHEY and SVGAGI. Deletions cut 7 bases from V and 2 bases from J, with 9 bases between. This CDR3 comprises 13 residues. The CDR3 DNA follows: TGTGCCAGCACCGCAGGGGGCAATCAGCCCCAGCATTTT. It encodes CASTAGGNQPQHF.

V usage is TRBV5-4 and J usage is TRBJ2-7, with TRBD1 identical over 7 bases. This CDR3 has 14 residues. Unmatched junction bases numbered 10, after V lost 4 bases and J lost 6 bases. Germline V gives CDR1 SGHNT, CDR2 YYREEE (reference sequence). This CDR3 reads CASSQTGKPLEQYF. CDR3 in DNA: TGTGCCAGCAGCCAGACAGGGAAGCCCCTCGAGCAGTACTTC.

The CDR3 DNA reads as TGTGCCAGCAGCTTAGTAGGGGGCGGAGGCTACACCTTC. Translation gives CASSLVGGGGYTF. This chain connects TRBV5-4 to TRBJ1-2; 7 bases agree with TRBD1. V shed 2 bases, J shed 8 bases, and the junction held 6 bases outside the gene matches. Germline assignment: CDR1 SGHNT and CDR2 YYREEE (reference sequence). The CDR3 spans 13 residues.

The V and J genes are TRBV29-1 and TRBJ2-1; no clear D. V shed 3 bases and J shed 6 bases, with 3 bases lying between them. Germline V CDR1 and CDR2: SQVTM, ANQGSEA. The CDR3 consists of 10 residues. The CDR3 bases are TGCAGCGTTGACACCAATGAGCAGTTCTTC. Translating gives CSVDTNEQFF.

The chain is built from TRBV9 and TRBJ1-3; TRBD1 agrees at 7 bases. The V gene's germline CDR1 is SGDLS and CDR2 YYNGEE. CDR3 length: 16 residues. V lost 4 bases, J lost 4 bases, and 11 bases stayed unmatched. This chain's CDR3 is CASSQGGTETGNTIYF. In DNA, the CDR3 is TGTGCCAGCAGCCAGGGGGGGACCGAAACGGGAAACACCATATATTTT.

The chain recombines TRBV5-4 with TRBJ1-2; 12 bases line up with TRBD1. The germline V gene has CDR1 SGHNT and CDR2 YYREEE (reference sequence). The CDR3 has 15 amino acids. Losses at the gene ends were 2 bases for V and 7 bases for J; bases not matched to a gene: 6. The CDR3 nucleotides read TGTGCCAGCAGCTTAGGGACAGGGGGCTCTCTTGGCTACACCTTC. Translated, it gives CASSLGTGGSLGYTF.

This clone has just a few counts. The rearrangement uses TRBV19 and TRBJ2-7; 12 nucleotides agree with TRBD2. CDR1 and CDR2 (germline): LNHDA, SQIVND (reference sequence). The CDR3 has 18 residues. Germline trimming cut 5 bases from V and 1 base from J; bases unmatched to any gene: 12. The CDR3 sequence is CASSWASGGAGPSYEQYF. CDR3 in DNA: TGTGCCAGTAGTTGGGCTAGCGGGGGGGCCGGACCATCCTACGAGCAGTACTTC.

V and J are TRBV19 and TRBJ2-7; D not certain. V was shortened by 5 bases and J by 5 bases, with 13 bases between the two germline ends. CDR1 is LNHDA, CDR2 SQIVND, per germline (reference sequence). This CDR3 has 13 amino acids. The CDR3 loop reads CASSSGPPDEQYF. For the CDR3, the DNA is TGTGCCAGTAGTTCAGGACCCCCGGACGAGCAGTACTTC.

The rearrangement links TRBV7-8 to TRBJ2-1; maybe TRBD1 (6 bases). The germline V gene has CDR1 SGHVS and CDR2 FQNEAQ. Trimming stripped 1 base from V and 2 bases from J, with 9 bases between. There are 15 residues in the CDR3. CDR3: CASSLDRAAYNEQFF. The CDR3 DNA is TGTGCCAGCAGCTTAGACAGGGCCGCCTACAATGAGCAGTTCTTC.

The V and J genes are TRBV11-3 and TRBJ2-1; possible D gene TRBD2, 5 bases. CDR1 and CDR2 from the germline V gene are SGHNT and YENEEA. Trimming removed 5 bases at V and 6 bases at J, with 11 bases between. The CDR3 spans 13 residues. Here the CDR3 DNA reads TGTGCCAGCAGCCTAGGAGGACCCAATGAGCAGTTCTTC. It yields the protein CASSLGGPNEQFF.

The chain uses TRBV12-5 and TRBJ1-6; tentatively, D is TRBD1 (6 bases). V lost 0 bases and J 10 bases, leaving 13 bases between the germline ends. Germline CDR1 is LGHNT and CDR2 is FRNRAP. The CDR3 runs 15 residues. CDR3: CASGLVLGQGSPLHF. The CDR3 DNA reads TGTGCTAGTGGTTTGGTACTCGGCCAGGGGTCACCCCTCCACTTT. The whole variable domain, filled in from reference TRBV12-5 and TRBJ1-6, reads DARVTQTPRHKVTEMGQEVTMRCQPILGHNTVFWYRQTMMQGLELLAYFRNRAPLDDSGMPKDRFSAEMPDATLATLKIQPSEPRDSAVYFCASGLVLGQGSPLHFGNGTRLTVT.

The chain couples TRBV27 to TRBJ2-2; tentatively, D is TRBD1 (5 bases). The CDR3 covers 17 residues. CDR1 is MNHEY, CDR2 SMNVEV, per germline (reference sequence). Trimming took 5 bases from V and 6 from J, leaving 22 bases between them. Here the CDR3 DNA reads TGTGCCAGCAGTGCCGACAGAACCCTGATGTTCTCCGGGGAGCTGTTTTTT. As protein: CASSADRTLMFSGELFF.

The DNA for the CDR3 is TGTGCCAGCAGCGAGGACAGGAGGCCCTATGGCTACACCTTC. As protein: CASSEDRRPYGYTF. The V gene is TRBV7-2, the J gene TRBJ1-2, with 7 bases identical to TRBD1. Trimming cost V 5 bases and J 4 bases; bases outside gene matches: 7. Germline assignment: CDR1 SGHTA and CDR2 FQGNSA. The CDR3 extends over 14 amino acids.

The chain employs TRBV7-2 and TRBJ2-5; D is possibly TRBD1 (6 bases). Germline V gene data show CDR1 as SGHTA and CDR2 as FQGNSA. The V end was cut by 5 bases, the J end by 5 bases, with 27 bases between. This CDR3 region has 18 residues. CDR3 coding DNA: TGTGCCAGCAGCCTGTCCGGGCCAGGGGCGGCTGCAGGCGAGACCCAGTACTTC. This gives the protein CASSLSGPGAAAGETQYF.

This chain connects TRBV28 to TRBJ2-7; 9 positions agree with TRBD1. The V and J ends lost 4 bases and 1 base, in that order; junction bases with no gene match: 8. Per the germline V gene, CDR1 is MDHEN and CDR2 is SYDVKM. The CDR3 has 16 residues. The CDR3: CASSSAGTGTSYEQYF. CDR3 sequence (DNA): TGTGCCAGCAGTTCAGCCGGGACAGGGACATCCTACGAGCAGTACTTC.

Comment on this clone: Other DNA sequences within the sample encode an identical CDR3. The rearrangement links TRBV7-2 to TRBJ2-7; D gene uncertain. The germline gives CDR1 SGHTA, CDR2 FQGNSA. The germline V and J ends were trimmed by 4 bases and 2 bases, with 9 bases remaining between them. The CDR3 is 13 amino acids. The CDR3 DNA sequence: TGTGCCAGCAGCTCCGGGCCAACCTACGAGCAGTACTTC. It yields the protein CASSSGPTYEQYF.

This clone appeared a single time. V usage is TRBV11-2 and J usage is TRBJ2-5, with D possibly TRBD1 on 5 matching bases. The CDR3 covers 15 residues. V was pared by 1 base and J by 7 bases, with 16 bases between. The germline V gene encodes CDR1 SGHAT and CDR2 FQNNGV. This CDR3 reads CASSLVLGRAGTQYF. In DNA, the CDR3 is TGTGCCAGCAGCTTAGTGCTCGGCAGGGCCGGGACCCAGTACTTC.

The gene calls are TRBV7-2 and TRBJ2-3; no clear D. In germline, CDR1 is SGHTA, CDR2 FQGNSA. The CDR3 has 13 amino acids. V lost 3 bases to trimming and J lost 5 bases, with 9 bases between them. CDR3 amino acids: CASSFRLGDTQYF. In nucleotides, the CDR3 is TGTGCCAGCAGCTTTCGACTGGGAGATACGCAGTATTTT. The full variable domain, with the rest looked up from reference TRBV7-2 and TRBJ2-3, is GAGVSQSPSNKVTEKGKDVELRCDPISGHTALYWYRQSLGQGLEFLIYFQGNSAPDKSGLPSDRFSAERTGGSVSTLTIQRTQQEDSAVYLCASSFRLGDTQYFGPGTRLTVL.

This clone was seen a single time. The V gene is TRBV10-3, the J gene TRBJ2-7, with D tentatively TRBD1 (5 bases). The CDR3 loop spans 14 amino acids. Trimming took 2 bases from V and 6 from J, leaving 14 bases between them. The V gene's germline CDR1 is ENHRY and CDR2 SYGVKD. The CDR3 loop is CAISEAARVGEQYF. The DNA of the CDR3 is TGTGCCATCAGTGAGGCCGCCAGGGTTGGCGAGCAGTACTTC.

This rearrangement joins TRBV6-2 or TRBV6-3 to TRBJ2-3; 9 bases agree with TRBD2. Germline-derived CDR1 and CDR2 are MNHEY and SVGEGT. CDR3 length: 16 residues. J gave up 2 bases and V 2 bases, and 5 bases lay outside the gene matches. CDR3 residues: CASSYPAGGVTDTQYF. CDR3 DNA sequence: TGTGCCAGCAGTTACCCGGCGGGGGGGGTCACAGATACGCAGTATTTT.

The CDR3: CAWGSAGGYTF. The CDR3 nucleotides are TGTGCCTGGGGCAGTGCTGGGGGCTACACCTTC. The rearrangement links TRBV30 to TRBJ1-2; D call uncertain. V dropped 5 bases and J dropped 8 bases, with 12 bases sitting between them. This CDR3 has 11 amino acids. Germline V CDR1 and CDR2: GTSNPN, SVGIG (reference sequence).

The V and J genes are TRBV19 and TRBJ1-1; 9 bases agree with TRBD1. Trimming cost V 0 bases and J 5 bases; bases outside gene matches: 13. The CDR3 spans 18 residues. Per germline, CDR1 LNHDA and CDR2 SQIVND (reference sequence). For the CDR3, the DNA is TGTGCCAGTAGTATAGAGGCTTTCACAGGGGGCAGAGGGACTGAAGCTTTCTTT. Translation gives CASSIEAFTGGRGTEAFF.

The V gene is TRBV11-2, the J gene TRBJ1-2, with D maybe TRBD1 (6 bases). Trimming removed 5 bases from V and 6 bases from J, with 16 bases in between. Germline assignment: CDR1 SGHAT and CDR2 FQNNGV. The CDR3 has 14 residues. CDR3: CASSLLTGQNGYTF. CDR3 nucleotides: TGTGCCAGCAGCCTCCTTACAGGGCAGAATGGCTACACCTTC.

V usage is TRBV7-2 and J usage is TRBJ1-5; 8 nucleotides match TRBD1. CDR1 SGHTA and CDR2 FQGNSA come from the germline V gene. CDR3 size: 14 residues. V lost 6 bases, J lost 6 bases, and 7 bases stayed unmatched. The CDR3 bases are TGTGCCAGCAGTCCTGGACAGGGAGGTCAGCCCCAGCATTTT. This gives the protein CASSPGQGGQPQHF. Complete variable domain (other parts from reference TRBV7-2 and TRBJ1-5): GAGVSQSPSNKVTEKGKDVELRCDPISGHTALYWYRQSLGQGLEFLIYFQGNSAPDKSGLPSDRFSAERTGGSVSTLTIQRTQQEDSAVYLCASSPGQGGQPQHFGDGTRLSIL.

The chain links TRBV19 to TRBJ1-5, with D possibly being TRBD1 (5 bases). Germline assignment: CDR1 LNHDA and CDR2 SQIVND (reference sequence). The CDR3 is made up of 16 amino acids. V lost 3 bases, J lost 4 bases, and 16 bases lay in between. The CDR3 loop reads CASSILGTRINQPQHF. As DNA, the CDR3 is TGTGCCAGTAGTATTCTTGGGACGCGGATAAATCAGCCCCAGCATTTT.

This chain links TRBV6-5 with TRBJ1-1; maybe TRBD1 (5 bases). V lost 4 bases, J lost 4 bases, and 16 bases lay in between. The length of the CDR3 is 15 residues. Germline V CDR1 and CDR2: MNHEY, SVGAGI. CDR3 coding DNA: TGTGCCAGCAGTTTCACCGGGACCCGAGGCACTGAAGCTTTCTTT. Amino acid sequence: CASSFTGTRGTEAFF.